This TCR beta chain was captured by sequencing in a study of blood T cell repertoires in COVID-19. After removal of 5 bases from V and 8 bases from J, the junction contained 4 bases not matched to a gene. The CDR3 is 12 amino acids. Using immunoSEQ multiplex PCR, the repertoire was profiled, and TCRdb retains in-frame clones only, with some absent. The table shows more than 95,000 clones, with roughly nine tenths occurring only once. Material: peripheral blood. The source is a human donor in a cohort sampled during active COVID-19. The chain carries TRBV12-3 or TRBV12-4 and TRBJ1-2; 8 bases are shared with TRBD1. CDR3 nucleotides: TGTGCCAGCAGTCTGACAGGGGTGGGCTACACCTTC. This translates into CASSLTGVGYTF.